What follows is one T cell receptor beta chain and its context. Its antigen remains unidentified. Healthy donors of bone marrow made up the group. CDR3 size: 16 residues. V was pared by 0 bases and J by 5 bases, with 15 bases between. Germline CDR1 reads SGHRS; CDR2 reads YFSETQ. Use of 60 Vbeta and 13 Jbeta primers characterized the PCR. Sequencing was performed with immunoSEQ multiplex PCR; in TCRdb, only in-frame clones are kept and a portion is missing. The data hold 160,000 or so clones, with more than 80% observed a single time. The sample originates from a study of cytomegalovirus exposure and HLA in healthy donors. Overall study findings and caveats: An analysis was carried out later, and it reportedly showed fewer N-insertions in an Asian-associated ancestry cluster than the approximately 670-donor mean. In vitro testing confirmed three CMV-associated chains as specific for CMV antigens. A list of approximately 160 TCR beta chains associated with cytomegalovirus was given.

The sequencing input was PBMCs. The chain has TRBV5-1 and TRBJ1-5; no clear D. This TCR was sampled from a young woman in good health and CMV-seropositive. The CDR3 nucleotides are TGCGCCAGCAGCTTGGACGCCTCGCCGAGGGATCAGCCCCAGCATTTT. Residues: CASSLDASPRDQPQHF.